The 23 T cell receptor beta chains reported below all come from one sample, sequenced in a study of T cell responses to AZD1222 COVID-19 vaccine. Generated by immunoSEQ multiplex PCR, the TCRdb table keeps only in-frame clones and is missing some. The repertoire has approximately 100,000 clones, around 94% of them found once; the top ten carry about 2.2%. Specimen: peripheral blood, collected on day 0 of AZD1222 vaccination. These receptors came from an adult in good health.

This rearrangement joins TRBV7-2 to TRBJ2-3, with D possibly matching TRBD2 (6 bases). Trimming took 2 bases from V and 1 from J, leaving 7 bases between them. Germline CDR1 reads SGHTA; CDR2 reads FQGNSA. The CDR3 is 14 amino acids. This CDR3 reads CASSLREGTDTQYF. CDR3 bases: TGTGCCAGCAGCTTAAGGGAGGGCACAGATACGCAGTATTTT. Full variable domain (remainder filled in from reference TRBV7-2 and TRBJ2-3): GAGVSQSPSNKVTEKGKDVELRCDPISGHTALYWYRQSLGQGLEFLIYFQGNSAPDKSGLPSDRFSAERTGGSVSTLTIQRTQQEDSAVYLCASSLREGTDTQYFGPGTRLTVL.

This clone showed up just once. This chain links TRBV18 with TRBJ2-7; 11 bases fit TRBD2. The germline V gene has CDR1 KGHSH and CDR2 LQKENI. This CDR3 is 15 amino acids long. J gave up 5 bases and V 2 bases, and 5 bases lay outside the gene matches. CDR3 loop: CASSPITSGSDEQYF. The CDR3 coding sequence is TGTGCCAGCTCACCAATCACTAGCGGGAGCGACGAGCAGTACTTC.

This clone came up once. This chain links TRBV10-3 with TRBJ2-3; D is undetermined. Trimming took off 4 bases at V and 5 bases at J, with 4 bases between the two ends. The CDR3 contains 11 residues. CDR1 is ENHRY and CDR2 is SYGVKD in the germline V gene. CDR3 nucleotides: TGTGCCATCAGTGGGAAAGATACGCAGTATTTT. This codes for CAISGKDTQYF.

The chain recombines TRBV13 with TRBJ2-3, with 10 nucleotides matching TRBD2. Per the germline V gene, CDR1 is PRHDT and CDR2 is FYEKMQ (reference sequence). Trimming removed 5 bases from V and 4 bases from J; junction bases left unmatched: 12. The CDR3 runs 17 residues. The CDR3 DNA reads TGTGCCAGCAGCCCCCGGGAGCGGGAGGGCCCCGCAGATACGCAGTATTTT. This sequence encodes CASSPREREGPADTQYF.

This clone was observed a single time. The rearrangement links TRBV6-5 to TRBJ2-1; D is unclear. The CDR3 contains 15 residues. Between the trimmed V and J ends, which lost 5 bases and 0 bases, there was a span of 11 bases. The germline CDR1 and CDR2 sequences are MNHEY and SVGAGI. The CDR3 loop is CASSPTPGSYNEQFF. The CDR3 DNA is TGTGCCAGCAGTCCCACCCCGGGCTCCTACAATGAGCAGTTCTTC.

This sequence joins TRBV7-3 and TRBJ2-3; no reliable D call. This CDR3 contains 15 residues. Germline lookup yields CDR1 SGHTA and CDR2 FQGTGA. Trimming left V 2 bases short and J 2 bases short, with 11 bases between. This CDR3 is CASSLGVRDTDTQYF. The CDR3 DNA reads TGTGCCAGCAGCTTAGGGGTCCGAGACACAGATACGCAGTATTTT.

The gene calls are TRBV2 and TRBJ1-1, with 10 bases identical to TRBD1. The CDR3 totals 15 residues. Trimming took 2 bases from V and 4 from J; bases not matched to a gene: 4. CDR1 is SNHLY, CDR2 FYNNEI, per germline. CDR3 sequence: CASSEPRTGGTEAFF. CDR3 DNA: TGTGCCAGCAGTGAACCTCGGACAGGGGGCACTGAAGCTTTCTTT.

The rearrangement joins TRBV9 to TRBJ2-2; unclear D gene. Trimming stripped 3 bases from V and 8 bases from J, with 17 bases between. The CDR3 extends over 15 amino acids. Per germline, CDR1 SGDLS and CDR2 YYNGEE. The CDR3 sequence is CASSAIGYSSGELFF. The CDR3 DNA sequence: TGTGCCAGCAGCGCGATAGGTTACTCGTCGGGGGAGCTGTTTTTT.

In its sample, this clone was seen once. The V and J genes are TRBV29-1 and TRBJ1-2; 7 bases align to TRBD1. CDR3 length equals 12 residues. J was trimmed by 7 bases and V by 3 bases; bases with no gene match: 5. CDR1 is SQVTM and CDR2 is ANQGSEA in the germline V gene. The CDR3 is CSVEYRGAGYTF. The CDR3 DNA is TGCAGCGTTGAGTACAGGGGTGCTGGCTACACCTTC.

V usage is TRBV7-8 and J usage is TRBJ1-5; 9 bases are shared with TRBD1. Germline V CDR1 and CDR2: SGHVS, FQNEAQ. CDR3 size: 15 residues. V lost 5 bases to trimming and J lost 7 bases; unmatched junction nucleotides: 9. DNA for the CDR3: TGTGCCAGCAGCCCCCTGGACAGGGGACGGCAGCCCCAGCATTTT. It codes for CASSPLDRGRQPQHF.

The chain couples TRBV5-1 to TRBJ2-2; TRBD1 is a possible D gene (6 bases). V was shortened by 1 base and J by 2 bases, with 9 bases between the two germline ends. CDR3 length: 15 residues. Germline V gene data show CDR1 as SGHRS and CDR2 as YFSETQ. The CDR3 protein is CASSLKQGNTGELFF. The CDR3 region has the DNA TGCGCCAGCAGCTTGAAACAGGGCAACACCGGGGAGCTGTTTTTT.

The CDR3 is CASRPGSRWAGELFF. DNA for the CDR3: TGTGCCAGCAGGCCGGGGTCGAGGTGGGCCGGGGAGCTGTTTTTT. This chain links TRBV28 with TRBJ2-2, with D perhaps matching TRBD2 (5 bases). Germline V CDR1 and CDR2: MDHEN, SYDVKM. The CDR3 loop spans 15 amino acids. Trimming pared 6 bases from V and 6 bases from J, leaving 17 bases between.

The chain recombines TRBV19 with TRBJ1-2; D unresolved. There are 14 residues in the CDR3. Germline V gives CDR1 LNHDA, CDR2 SQIVND (reference sequence). Between the trimmed V and J ends, which lost 3 bases and 3 bases, there was a span of 11 bases. The CDR3 is CASSITGPYYGYTF. The CDR3 DNA is TGTGCCAGTAGTATTACCGGGCCATACTATGGCTACACCTTC.

The chain carries TRBV15 and TRBJ1-1; TRBD1 is a possible D gene (5 bases). Germline V gives CDR1 LNHNV, CDR2 YYDKDF (reference sequence). Trimming took off 5 bases at V and 7 bases at J, with 29 bases between the two ends. This CDR3 is built from 18 residues. The CDR3 is CATSLRGMFIRGKNEAFF. Written as DNA, the CDR3 is TGTGCCACCAGCCTACGAGGTATGTTCATACGGGGGAAGAATGAAGCTTTCTTT.

This chain uses TRBV6-5 with TRBJ1-2; D unresolved. Germline V lookup: CDR1 MNHEY, CDR2 SVGAGI. The CDR3 is 15 residues long. V was clipped by 4 bases and J by 8 bases, with 20 bases between them. Here the CDR3 DNA reads TGTGCCAGCAGTTCGCCGTTCTACCGGGTCGAAGGCTACACCTTC. Amino acid sequence: CASSSPFYRVEGYTF.

The chain links TRBV5-4 to TRBJ1-2; no definite D call. The CDR3 covers 17 residues. V was shortened by 4 bases and J by 0 bases, with 19 bases between the two germline ends. Germline CDR1 reads SGHNT; CDR2 reads YYREEE (reference sequence). In nucleotides, the CDR3 is TGTGCCAGCAGCCTACTCCTTACACAAGGGACTAACTATGGCTACACCTTC. Translating gives CASSLLLTQGTNYGYTF. Full variable domain (missing parts from reference TRBV5-4 and TRBJ1-2): ETGVTQSPTHLIKTRGQQVTLRCSSQSGHNTVSWYQQALGQGPQFIFQYYREEENGRGNFPPRFSGLQFPNYSSELNVNALELDDSALYLCASSLLLTQGTNYGYTFGSGTRLTVV.

J is TRBJ2-5 and V is TRBV11-3; TRBD1 matches 7 bases. The CDR3 totals 16 residues. CDR1 and CDR2 (germline): SGHNT, YENEEA. Trimming cost V 3 bases and J 4 bases; bases outside gene matches: 11. Here the CDR3 DNA reads TGTGCCAGCAGCTTCCCCAGGGGGTCACTGGGAGAGACCCAGTACTTC. Protein sequence: CASSFPRGSLGETQYF.

V is TRBV12-5 and J is TRBJ2-1; TRBD2 agrees at 9 bases. Germline CDR1 is LGHNT and CDR2 is FRNRAP. Trimming removed 2 bases from V and 7 bases from J; junction bases left unmatched: 15. The CDR3 contains 18 residues. CDR3 protein: CASGLPEELAGFSNEQFF. The CDR3 DNA is TGTGCTAGTGGTTTGCCGGAGGAACTAGCGGGCTTTTCAAATGAGCAGTTCTTC. The whole variable domain, filled in from reference TRBV12-5 and TRBJ2-1, reads DARVTQTPRHKVTEMGQEVTMRCQPILGHNTVFWYRQTMMQGLELLAYFRNRAPLDDSGMPKDRFSAEMPDATLATLKIQPSEPRDSAVYFCASGLPEELAGFSNEQFFGPGTRLTVL.

The chain carries TRBV19 and TRBJ2-7; D is unclear. The germline CDR1 and CDR2 sequences are LNHDA and SQIVND (reference sequence). V lost 4 bases and J lost 1, with 20 bases in between. The CDR3 has 17 residues. CDR3 sequence: CASSTYLTARPSYEQYF. The CDR3 nucleotides are TGTGCCAGTAGTACATATCTTACTGCCCGACCTTCCTACGAGCAGTACTTC.

The chain combines TRBV3-1 (or the pseudogene TRBV3-2) with TRBJ1-1; D is undetermined. The CDR3 spans 17 residues. CDR1 is LGHDT and CDR2 is YNNKEL in the germline V gene (reference sequence). Trimming stripped 2 bases from V and 0 bases from J, with 16 bases between. DNA of the CDR3: TGTGCCAGCAGCCAAAATCACAGATTCATCGTGAACACTGAAGCTTTCTTT. Residues: CASSQNHRFIVNTEAFF.

This chain connects TRBV28 to TRBJ1-4; D is ambiguous. This CDR3 spans 11 amino acids. Trimming took 3 bases from V and 7 from J, leaving 3 bases between them. Germline values: CDR1 MDHEN, CDR2 SYDVKM. CDR3 residues: CASSFGEKLFF. In nucleotides, the CDR3 is TGTGCCAGCAGTTTCGGTGAAAAACTGTTTTTT.

The chain couples TRBV5-1 to TRBJ1-1, with 7 nucleotides matching TRBD1. Looked up from germline, CDR1 is SGHRS and CDR2 is YFSETQ. The CDR3 loop spans 15 amino acids. V lost 4 bases and J lost 2; bases outside the gene matches: 8. CDR3 amino acids: CASSTGQTSNTEAFF. The CDR3 region has the DNA TGCGCCAGCAGCACGGGACAGACCTCTAACACTGAAGCTTTCTTT.

The rearrangement uses TRBV19 and TRBJ2-1, with 10 positions matching TRBD1. Germline CDR1 LNHDA, CDR2 SQIVND (reference sequence). Trimming took 10 bases from V and 2 from J; bases not matched to a gene: 2. The CDR3 extends over 13 amino acids. The CDR3 protein is CATGQGAYNEQFF. As DNA, the CDR3 is TGTGCCACCGGACAGGGGGCCTACAATGAGCAGTTCTTC.